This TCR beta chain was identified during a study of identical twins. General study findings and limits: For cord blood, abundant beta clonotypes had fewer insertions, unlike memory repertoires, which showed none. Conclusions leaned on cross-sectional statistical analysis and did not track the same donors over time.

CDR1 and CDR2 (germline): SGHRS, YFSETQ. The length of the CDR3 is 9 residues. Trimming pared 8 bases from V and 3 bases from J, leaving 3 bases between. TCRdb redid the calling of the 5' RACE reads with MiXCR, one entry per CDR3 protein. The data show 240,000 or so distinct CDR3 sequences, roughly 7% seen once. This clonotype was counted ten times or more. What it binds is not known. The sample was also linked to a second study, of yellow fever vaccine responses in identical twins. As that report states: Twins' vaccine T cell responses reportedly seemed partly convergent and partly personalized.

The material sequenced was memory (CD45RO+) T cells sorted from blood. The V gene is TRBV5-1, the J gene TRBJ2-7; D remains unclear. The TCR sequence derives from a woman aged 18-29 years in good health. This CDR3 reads CARHYEQYV. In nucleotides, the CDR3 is TGCGCCAGACACTACGAGCAGTACGTC.